The rows below give T cell receptor beta chains drawn from one sample of a study of CXCR3-negative and CXCR3-positive naive CD8 T cells. TCRdb reprocessed the 5' RACE reads; each CDR3 protein has one entry and no DNA is given. The table for this sample gives about 150,000 distinct CDR3 sequences. Input material: naive CXCR3+ CD8+ T cells from blood. These receptors were taken from a human donor in good health. Some clones in this sample may be carry-over from other donors' samples. The CDR3 runs from the conserved cysteine through the conserved F or W.

>TRBJ2-5|TRBV24-1
CATSELDSQETQYF
>TRBJ2-7|TRBV27
CASSLQGRSYEQYF
>TRBJ2-4|TRBV7-2
CASSLGQGIQYF
>TRBJ1-2|TRBV12-3/TRBV12-4
CASSLSPVYGYTF
>TRBJ1-1|TRBV12-3/TRBV12-4
CASSLVQSEAFF
>TRBJ2-5|TRBV7-9
CASSLSPETQYF
>TRBJ2-2|TRBV7-6
CASSLGSWAGELFF
>TRBJ2-1|TRBV9
CASSISGRTSYNEQFF
>TRBJ1-5|TRBV6-5
CASLQLDAFGNQPQHF
>TRBJ2-7|TRBV5-1
CASSLTSTGSSYEQYF
>TRBJ2-3|TRBV7-2
CASSPDRGDTQYF
>TRBJ2-1|TRBV29-1
CSVEGVGVAYNEQFF
>TRBJ1-5|TRBV29-1
CSATADMAQPQHF
>TRBJ2-7|TRBV9
CASSPRQGSSYEQYF
>TRBJ1-1|TRBV19
CASSRGEGTEAFF
>TRBJ2-7|TRBV7-2
CASSLEAGSYEQYF
>TRBJ2-1|TRBV29-1
CSVEKDFQLSYNEQFF
>TRBJ2-7|TRBV7-2
CASSLASPLYEQYF
>TRBJ1-1|TRBV20-1
CSARDPGGTQAFF
>TRBJ2-7|TRBV9
CASSVSGTATYEQYF
>TRBJ2-7|TRBV7-9
CASSSEGVFYEQYF
>TRBJ2-3|TRBV7-3
CASSFSGRARTDTQYF
>TRBJ2-7|TRBV29-1
CSAGQGPNYEQYF
>TRBJ1-5|TRBV7-9
CASSSDRGAHNQPQHF
>TRBJ1-4|TRBV20-1
CSARERATNEKLFF
>TRBJ2-2|TRBV27
CASSFGLAGELFF
>TRBJ1-4|TRBV3-1
CASSPLTGLPTNEKLFF
>TRBJ2-3|TRBV11-2
CASSEYQADTQYF
>TRBJ2-1|TRBV29-1
CSVQGYNEQFF
>TRBJ2-5|TRBV12-3/TRBV12-4
CASSFGTGRVVQETQYF